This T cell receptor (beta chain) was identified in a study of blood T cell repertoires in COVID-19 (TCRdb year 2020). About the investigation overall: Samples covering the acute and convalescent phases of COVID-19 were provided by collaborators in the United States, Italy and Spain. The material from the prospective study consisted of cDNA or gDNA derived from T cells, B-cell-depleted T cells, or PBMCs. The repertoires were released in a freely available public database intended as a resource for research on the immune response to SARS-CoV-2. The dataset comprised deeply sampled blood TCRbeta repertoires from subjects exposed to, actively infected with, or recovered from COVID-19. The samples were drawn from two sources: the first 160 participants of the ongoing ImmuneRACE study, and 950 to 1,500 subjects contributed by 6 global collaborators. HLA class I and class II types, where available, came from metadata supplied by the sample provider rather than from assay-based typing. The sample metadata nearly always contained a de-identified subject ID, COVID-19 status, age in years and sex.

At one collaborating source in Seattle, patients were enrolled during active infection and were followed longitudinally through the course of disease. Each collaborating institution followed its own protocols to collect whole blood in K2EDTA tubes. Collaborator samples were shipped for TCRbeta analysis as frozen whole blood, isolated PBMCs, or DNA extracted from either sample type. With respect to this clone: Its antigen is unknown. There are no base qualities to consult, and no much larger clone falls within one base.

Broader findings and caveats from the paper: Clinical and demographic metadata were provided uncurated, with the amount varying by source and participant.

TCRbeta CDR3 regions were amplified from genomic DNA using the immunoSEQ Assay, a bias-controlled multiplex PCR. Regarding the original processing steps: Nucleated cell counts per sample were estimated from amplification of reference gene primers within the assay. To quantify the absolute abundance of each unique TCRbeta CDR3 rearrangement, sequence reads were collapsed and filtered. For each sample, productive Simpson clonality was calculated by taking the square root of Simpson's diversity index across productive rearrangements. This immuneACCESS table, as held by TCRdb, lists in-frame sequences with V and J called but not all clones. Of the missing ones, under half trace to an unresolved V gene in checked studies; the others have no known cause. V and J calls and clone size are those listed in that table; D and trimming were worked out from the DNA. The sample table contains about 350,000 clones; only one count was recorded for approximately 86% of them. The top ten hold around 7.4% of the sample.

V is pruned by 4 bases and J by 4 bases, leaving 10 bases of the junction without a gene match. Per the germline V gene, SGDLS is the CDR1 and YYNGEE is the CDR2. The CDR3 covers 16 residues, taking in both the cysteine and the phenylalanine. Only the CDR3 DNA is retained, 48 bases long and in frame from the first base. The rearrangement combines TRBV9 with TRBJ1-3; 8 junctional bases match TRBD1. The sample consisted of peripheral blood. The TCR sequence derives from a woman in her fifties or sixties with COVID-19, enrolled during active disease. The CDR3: CASSHSTGDWGNTIYF. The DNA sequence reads TGTGCCAGCAGCCACTCGACAGGGGACTGGGGAAACACCATATATTTT.